This T cell receptor (beta chain) was sequenced during a study of persistence of HIV-infected CD4 T cells. Note on this clone: What it binds is unknown.

The stimulus was lysate of CMV-infected fibroblasts, around 10 ug/mL. Sorted nonresponding memory CD4+ T cells were CD40L-negative, CD69-negative, CD45RO-high. The CDR3 is made up of 14 amino acids. Germline V lookup: CDR1 LGHNA, CDR2 YNFKEQ. V lost 0 bases and J lost 7, with 9 bases in between. The immunoSEQ assay was version 4, run in survey mode. Genomic DNA was diluted to about 9.4 ng/uL, up to roughly 1 ug per sample. TCRdb's table, derived via immunoSEQ multiplex PCR, lists solely in-frame clones and lacks some. Of roughly 41,000 clones in the sample, more than 70% are singletons; the top ten hold around 1.5%.

This chain connects TRBV4-2 to TRBJ1-4; D is perhaps TRBD1 (5 bases). The clonotype comes from an adult man with HIV who was CMV-seropositive. The sample in question was CD4+ T cells sorted from PBMCs after roughly 20-hour stimulation, obtained from a patient who received antiretroviral therapy. This chain's CDR3 is CASSQEGPSEKLFF. CDR3 DNA sequence: TGTGCCAGCAGCCAAGAGGGACCTAGTGAAAAACTGTTTTTT.